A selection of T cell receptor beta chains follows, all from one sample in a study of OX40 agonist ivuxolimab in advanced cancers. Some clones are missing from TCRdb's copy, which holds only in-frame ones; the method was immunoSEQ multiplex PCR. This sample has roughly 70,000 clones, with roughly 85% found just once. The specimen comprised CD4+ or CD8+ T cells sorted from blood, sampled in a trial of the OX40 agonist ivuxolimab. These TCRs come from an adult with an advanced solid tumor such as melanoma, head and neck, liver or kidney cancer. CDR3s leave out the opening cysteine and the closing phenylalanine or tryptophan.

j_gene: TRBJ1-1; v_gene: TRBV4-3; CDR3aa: ASSQDPAGLMNTEAF
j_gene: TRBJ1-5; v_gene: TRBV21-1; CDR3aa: AIQENKTWNQPQH
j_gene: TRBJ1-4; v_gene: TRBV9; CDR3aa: ASSVGSLQANEKLF
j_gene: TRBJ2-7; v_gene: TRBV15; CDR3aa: ATSRASTGDYEQY
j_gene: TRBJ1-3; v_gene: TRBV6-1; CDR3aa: ASSGLFSGNTIY
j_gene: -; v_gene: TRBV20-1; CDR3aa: SLGEGGEQY
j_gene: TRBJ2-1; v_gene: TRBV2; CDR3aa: ASSAPRGNNEQF
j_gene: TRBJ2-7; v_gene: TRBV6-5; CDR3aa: ASSYEGVAGGYEQY
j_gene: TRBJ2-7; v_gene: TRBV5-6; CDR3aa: ASSLVGFDGRTL
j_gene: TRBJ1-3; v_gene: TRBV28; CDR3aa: ASSFLDGTSGNTIY
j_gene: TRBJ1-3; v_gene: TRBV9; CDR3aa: ASSSGISGNTIY
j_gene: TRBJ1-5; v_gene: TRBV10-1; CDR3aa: ASRDSPGTGLNQPQH
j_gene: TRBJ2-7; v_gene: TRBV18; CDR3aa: ASSQEGYQAYEQY
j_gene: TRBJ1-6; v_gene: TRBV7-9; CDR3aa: ASSEQVSPLH
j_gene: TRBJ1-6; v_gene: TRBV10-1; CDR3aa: ASKFGPSPLH
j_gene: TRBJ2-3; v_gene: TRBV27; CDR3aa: ASSYSLAGGVDTQY
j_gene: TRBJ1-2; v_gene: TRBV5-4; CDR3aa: ASSLGQGHYGYT
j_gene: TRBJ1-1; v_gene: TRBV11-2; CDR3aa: ASSLVQAEAF